These T cell receptor beta chains were read from a single sample in a study of cytomegalovirus exposure and HLA in healthy donors. TCRdb keeps only in-frame clones here, not all; method: immunoSEQ multiplex PCR. In the table there are more than 200,000 clones, under 70% of which are singletons. Sequenced sample: PBMCs. These receptors all come from a man aged 40-55 years in good health and CMV-seropositive. Each CDR3 is given with its conserved first and last residue. D genes are given only for firm matches. Size is omitted from some rows. Given values are once, few, many or a class for expanded clones.

j_call d_call clone_size v_call cdr3_nt cdr3_aa
TRBJ2-2 . few TRBV6-5 TGTGCCAGCAGTTACTGGACAGAGAACACCGGGGAGCTGTTTTTT CASSYWTENTGELFF
TRBJ1-4 . few TRBV6-6 TGTGCCAGCAGTGCCTCGAGTGGACCGGGGAGAAAACTGTTTTTT CASSASSGPGRKLFF
TRBJ2-3 . . TRBV6-5 TGTGCCAGCAGCAGCGAATACACAGATACGCAGTATTTT CASSSEYTDTQYF
TRBJ1-1 . . TRBV5-8 TGTGCCAGCAGCCTCGGACTCATCCCCGGGTCCATTGAAGCTTTCTTT CASSLGLIPGSIEAFF
TRBJ1-1 . . TRBV5-1 TGCGCCAGCTCCGAACAGGGCCCAACAGACACTGAAGCTTTCTTT CASSEQGPTDTEAFF
TRBJ1-4 TRBD1 . TRBV7-8 TGTGCCAGCAGCCAAGGACAGGGCGAGAATGAAAAACTGTTTTTT CASSQGQGENEKLFF
TRBJ1-2 . . TRBV18 TGTGCCAGCTCACCTAATCTGGACAGAGTTAACTATGGCTACACCTTC CASSPNLDRVNYGYTF
TRBJ2-7 TRBD1 . TRBV5-6 TGTGCCAGCAGATTAACAGGGGGAATAAACGAGCAGTACTTC CASRLTGGINEQYF
TRBJ2-3 TRBD2 . TRBV5-1 TGCGCCAGCAGCTCGGATGGACTAGCGGTTGCAGATACGCAGTATTTT CASSSDGLAVADTQYF
TRBJ2-7 . . TRBV5-1 TGCGCCAGCAGCCCCACAATCCAGGGAGAGCAGTACTTC CASSPTIQGEQYF
TRBJ2-7 TRBD2 . TRBV6-5 TGTGCCAGCAGCCCCTCCCGGACTAGCGGGGGATACTTC CASSPSRTSGGYF
TRBJ1-5 TRBD1 . TRBV27 TGTGCCAGCAGTCGGGACAGGGGGCCTCAGCCCCAGCATTTT CASSRDRGPQPQHF
TRBJ1-2 . . TRBV7-9 TGTGCCAGCAGCCCCCCCGTGAAAGTCTCAGCTAACTATGGCTACACCTTC CASSPPVKVSANYGYTF
TRBJ2-2 . few TRBV11-3 TGTGCCAGCAGCGATCGGGGTGGGAACACCGGGGAGCTGTTTTTT CASSDRGGNTGELFF
TRBJ2-7 . . TRBV5-1 TGCGCCAGCAGCTCGGACAGTCCCAGCTCCTACGAGCAGTACTTC CASSSDSPSSYEQYF
TRBJ1-6 TRBD1 . TRBV2 TGTGCCAGCCTTCCAGGACAGGGAGTTTCACCCCTCCACTTT CASLPGQGVSPLHF